This T cell receptor (beta chain) was sequenced during a study of prognosis after radiotherapy for stage I lung cancer. Study-wide context: Among the enrolled patients, approximately 13 had newly diagnosed primary stage I lung tumors, while a few had oligometastatic NSCLC following surgical resection of the primary tumor. Aged roughly 53 to 85 years, with a median of roughly 78 years, the patients were 13 men and roughly six women. Following radiotherapy, several patients went on to present distant metastases at a median of 7 months, and approximately 15 exhibited no significant progression.

This CDR3 is 15 amino acids long. Germline V gene lookup returns CDR1 SNHLY and CDR2 FYNNEI. Genomic DNA was the source, and TCR beta CDR3 was amplified from it by two-round multiplex PCR. Primers (each specific to one TRBV or TRBJ gene) were used in first-round PCR. Each CDR3 protein is one row after TCRdb ran MiXCR on the multiplex PCR reads. The sample lists 14,000 or so distinct CDR3 sequences, about two fifths occurring once. Study results and limitations: Diminished Shannon entropy following stereotactic body radiation therapy characterized patients who developed distant metastases.

This clonotype showed up many times. Antigen specificity is unknown. An end of the junction does not agree with germline; a read error may underlie this. The source is a donor of 50 years or more with non-small cell lung cancer. The rearrangement links TRBV2 to TRBJ1-1; no reliable D call. The source material was PBMCs, sampled before or after stereotactic body radiation therapy (not recorded which). This CDR3 is CASSQATTSVTEAFF. The CDR3 DNA reads TGTGCCAGCAGTCAAGCTACTACATCGGTCACTGAAGCTTTCTTT. Variable domain in full (rest from reference TRBV2 and TRBJ1-1): EPEVTQTPSHQVTQMGQEVILRCVPISNHLYFYWYRQILGQKVEFLVSFYNNEISEKSEIFDDQFSVERPDGSNFTLKIRSTKLEDSAMYFCASSQATTSVTEAFFGQGTRLTVV.